This passage covers 3 T cell receptor beta chains from one sample sequenced in a study of blood T cell repertoires in COVID-19. Here immunoSEQ multiplex PCR was the method, and the copy in TCRdb shows in-frame clones only, minus some. The repertoire holds 250,000 to 300,000 clones, with approximately 86% as singletons. Sequenced: peripheral blood. The receptors originated from a man younger than 30 with active or convalescent COVID-19.

The chain links TRBV4-3 to TRBJ1-2, with a tentative D call TRBD1 (5 bases). The CDR3 consists of 14 residues. V was trimmed by 0 bases and J by 7 bases, leaving 12 bases between them. Germline CDR1 reads LGHNA; CDR2 reads YSLEER. The CDR3 reads CASSQDVGVIGYTF. Written as DNA, the CDR3 is TGCGCCAGCAGCCAAGATGTAGGGGTGATTGGCTACACCTTC.

The chain has TRBV5-8 and TRBJ2-7; D perhaps matches TRBD1 (5 bases). Germline V gene lookup returns CDR1 SGHTS and CDR2 YDEGEE. The length of the CDR3 is 14 residues. The ends were cut back, 5 bases at V and 6 bases at J, with 18 bases in the middle. The CDR3 DNA is TGTGCCAGCAGAAGGGGAAATCAAGTCGGCGAGCAGTACTTC. It yields the protein CASRRGNQVGEQYF.

This clone was picked up a small number of times. The chain recombines TRBV18 with TRBJ2-7; no reliable D call. Looked up from germline, CDR1 is KGHSH and CDR2 is LQKENI. The CDR3 covers 12 residues. The V gene lost 3 bases and the J gene lost 2 bases, with 5 bases spanning the gap. CDR3 coding DNA: TGTGCCAGCTCACCGACAACCTACGAGCAGTACTTC. This gives the protein CASSPTTYEQYF.